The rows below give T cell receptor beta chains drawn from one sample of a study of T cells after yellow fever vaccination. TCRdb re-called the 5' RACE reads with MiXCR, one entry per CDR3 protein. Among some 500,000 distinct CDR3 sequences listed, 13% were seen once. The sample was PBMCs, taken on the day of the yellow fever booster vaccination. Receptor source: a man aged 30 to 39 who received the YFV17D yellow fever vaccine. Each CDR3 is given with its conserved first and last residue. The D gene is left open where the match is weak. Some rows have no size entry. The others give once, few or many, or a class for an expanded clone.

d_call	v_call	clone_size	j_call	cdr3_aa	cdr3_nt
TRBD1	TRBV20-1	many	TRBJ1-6	CSASRDRNYSPLHF	TGCAGTGCTAGCCGGGACAGAAACTATTCACCCCTCCACTTT
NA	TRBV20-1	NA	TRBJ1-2	CSARDHRGTHYGYTF	TGCAGTGCTAGAGATCACCGGGGAACGCACTATGGCTACACCTTC
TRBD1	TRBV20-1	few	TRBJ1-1	CSAVRGLGRAEAFF	TGCAGTGCCGTCAGGGGGCTGGGCCGGGCTGAAGCTTTCTTT
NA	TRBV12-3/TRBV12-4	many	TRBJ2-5	CASSWRETQYF	TGTGCCAGCAGTTGGCGGGAGACCCAGTACTTC
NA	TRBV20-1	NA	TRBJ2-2	CSARDGTRNTGELFF	TGCAGTGCTAGAGATGGGACAAGGAACACCGGGGAGCTGTTTTTT
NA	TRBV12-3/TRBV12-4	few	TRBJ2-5	CASSHRRGAQETQYF	TGTGCCAGCAGCCACCGACGGGGCGCGCAAGAGACCCAGTACTTC
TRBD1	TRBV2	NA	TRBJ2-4	CASLRDSLLAKNIQYF	TGTGCCAGCCTACGGGACAGTTTACTAGCCAAAAACATTCAGTACTTC
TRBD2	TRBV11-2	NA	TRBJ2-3	CASSSGGLAGGVTDTQYF	TGTGCCAGCAGCTCAGGGGGACTAGCGGGAGGAGTCACAGATACGCAGTATTTT
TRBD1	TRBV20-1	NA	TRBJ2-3	CSAPPGQGSSRDTQYF	TGCAGTGCTCCTCCGGGACAGGGCTCGTCTCGAGATACGCAGTATTTT
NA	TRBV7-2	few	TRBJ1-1	CASSFFGANTEAFF	TGTGCCAGCAGCTTTTTCGGAGCCAACACTGAAGCTTTCTTT
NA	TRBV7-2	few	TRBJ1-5	CASSLRQGRADQPQHF	TGTGCCAGCAGCTTAAGGCAGGGGAGAGCTGATCAGCCCCAGCATTTT
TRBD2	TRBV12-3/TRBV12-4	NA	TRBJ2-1	CASSPLAGAYEQFF	TGTGCCAGCAGTCCACTAGCGGGAGCATATGAGCAGTTCTTC
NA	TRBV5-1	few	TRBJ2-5	CASSLALANRGIRSETQYF	TGCGCCAGCAGCTTGGCCCTGGCAAACCGGGGGATAAGATCGGAGACCCAGTACTTC
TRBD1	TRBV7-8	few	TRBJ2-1	CASSKPTGPGFF	TGTGCCAGCAGCAAACCGACAGGGCCGGGGTTCTTC
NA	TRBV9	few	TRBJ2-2	CASRPSENTGELFF	TGTGCCAGCCGGCCTAGCGAGAACACCGGGGAGCTGTTTTTT
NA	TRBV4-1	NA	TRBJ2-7	CVSSPQNSYEQYF	TGCGTCAGCAGCCCACAGAACTCCTACGAGCAGTACTTC
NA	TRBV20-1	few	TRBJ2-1	CSASWWAAYNEQFF	TGCAGTGCTAGTTGGTGGGCTGCCTACAATGAGCAGTTCTTC
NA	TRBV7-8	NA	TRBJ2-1	CASSPDPRGEQFF	TGTGCCAGCAGCCCAGACCCGCGGGGCGAGCAGTTCTTC
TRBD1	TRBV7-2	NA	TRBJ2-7	CASTPTGGPYEQYF	TGTGCCAGCACCCCGACAGGGGGCCCCTACGAGCAGTACTTC
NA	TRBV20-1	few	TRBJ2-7	CSARRSSYEQYF	TGCAGTGCCCGGAGGAGCTCCTACGAGCAGTACTTC
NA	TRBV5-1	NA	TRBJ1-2	CASSPGQSGGDGYTF	TGCGCCAGCAGCCCTGGACAGTCCGGAGGTGATGGCTACACCTTC
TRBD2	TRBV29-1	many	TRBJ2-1	CSVELAGIWSYNEQFF	TGCAGCGTTGAACTAGCGGGAATCTGGTCCTACAATGAGCAGTTCTTC
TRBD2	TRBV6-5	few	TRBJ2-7	CASSYSRGASGKEYEQYF	TGTGCCAGCAGTTACTCGAGGGGGGCTAGCGGGAAGGAGTACGAGCAGTACTTC
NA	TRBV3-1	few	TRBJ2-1	CASSQNVWEAEDEQFF	TGTGCCAGCAGCCAAAATGTATGGGAGGCCGAGGATGAGCAGTTCTTC
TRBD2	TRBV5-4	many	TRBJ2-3	CASSPSGRAGDTQYF	TGTGCCAGCAGCCCCAGCGGGAGGGCAGGAGATACGCAGTATTTT
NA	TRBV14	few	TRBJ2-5	CASSQGGSGGETQYF	TGTGCCAGCAGCCAAGGTGGTAGCGGTGGAGAGACCCAGTACTTC
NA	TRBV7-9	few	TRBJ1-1	CASSPGTASEAFF	TGTGCCAGCAGCCCGGGGACTGCCTCTGAAGCTTTCTTT
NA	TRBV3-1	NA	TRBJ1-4	CASSHGQPATNEKLFF	TGTGCCAGCAGCCACGGACAGCCAGCAACTAATGAAAAACTGTTTTTT
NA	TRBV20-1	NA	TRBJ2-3	CSARVGSRSDTQYF	TGCAGTGCTAGAGTTGGTTCTAGGTCAGATACGCAGTATTTT
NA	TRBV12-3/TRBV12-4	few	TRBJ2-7	CASTFGATTREQYF	TGTGCCAGCACTTTCGGTGCTACTACAAGGGAGCAGTACTTC
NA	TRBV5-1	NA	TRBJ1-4	CASSLATGQGEKLFF	TGCGCCAGCAGCTTGGCCACAGGTCAGGGTGAAAAACTGTTTTTT
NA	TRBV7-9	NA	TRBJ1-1	CATRLTSMNTEAFF	TGTGCCACCAGACTGACTAGCATGAACACTGAAGCTTTCTTT
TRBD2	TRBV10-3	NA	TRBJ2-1	CAISESPGTSSNEQFF	TGTGCCATCAGTGAGTCCCCCGGGACTAGTAGCAATGAGCAGTTCTTC
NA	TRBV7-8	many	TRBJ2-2	CASSLAPVQELFF	TGTGCCAGCAGCTTAGCGCCGGTGCAGGAGCTGTTTTTT
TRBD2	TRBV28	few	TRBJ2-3	CASSLLAADTDTQYF	TGTGCCAGCAGTTTACTAGCGGCCGACACAGATACGCAGTATTTT
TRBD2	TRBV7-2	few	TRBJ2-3	CASSFRLSGSMNTQYF	TGTGCCAGCAGCTTTAGACTAAGCGGGAGTATGAATACGCAGTATTTT
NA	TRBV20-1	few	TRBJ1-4	CSARDHWLDEKLFF	TGCAGTGCTAGAGATCATTGGTTGGATGAAAAACTGTTTTTT
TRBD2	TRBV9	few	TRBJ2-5	CASSHPSGGYQETQYF	TGTGCCAGCAGCCACCCTAGCGGGGGGTACCAAGAGACCCAGTACTTC
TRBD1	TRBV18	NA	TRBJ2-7	CASSYATGAYEQYF	TGTGCCAGCTCATACGCGACAGGGGCCTACGAGCAGTACTTC
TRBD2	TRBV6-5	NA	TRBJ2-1	CASSYSVSGGDLEQFF	TGTGCCAGCAGTTACTCGGTGTCGGGAGGGGACCTCGAGCAGTTCTTC
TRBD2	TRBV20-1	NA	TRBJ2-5	CSAPPARTSGISETQYF	TGCAGTGCCCCCCCCGCGCGGACTAGCGGGATTTCGGAGACCCAGTACTTC
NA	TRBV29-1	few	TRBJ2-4	CSVAQGTNIQYF	TGCAGCGTTGCACAGGGTACAAACATTCAGTACTTC
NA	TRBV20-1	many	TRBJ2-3	CSARDSSPDTQYF	TGCAGTGCTAGAGACTCTAGCCCAGATACGCAGTATTTT
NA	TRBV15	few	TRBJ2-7	CATSRDRLGQGEQYF	TGTGCCACCAGCAGGGATCGACTGGGGCAAGGCGAGCAGTACTTC
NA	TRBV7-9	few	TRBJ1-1	CASSLEAWTEAFF	TGTGCCAGCAGCTTAGAGGCCTGGACTGAAGCTTTCTTT
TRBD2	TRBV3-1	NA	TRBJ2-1	CASSQAGLAGDNEQFF	TGTGCCAGCAGCCAAGCAGGCCTAGCGGGAGACAATGAGCAGTTCTTC
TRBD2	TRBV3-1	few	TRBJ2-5	CASSQATSGQETQYF	TGTGCCAGCAGCCAAGCGACTAGCGGCCAAGAGACCCAGTACTTC
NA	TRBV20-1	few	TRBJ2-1	CSAGLAWGDEQFF	TGCAGTGCTGGCCTAGCTTGGGGCGATGAGCAGTTCTTC
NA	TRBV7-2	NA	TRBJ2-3	CASSFRLGQPTDTQYF	TGTGCCAGCAGCTTTCGACTAGGGCAGCCCACAGATACGCAGTATTTT
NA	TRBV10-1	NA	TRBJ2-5	CASSDTGLKPETQYF	TGCGCCAGCAGTGATACGGGACTTAAACCGGAGACCCAGTACTTC
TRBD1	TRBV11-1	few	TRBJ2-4	CASSARSEGQGNLNIQYF	TGTGCCAGCAGCGCAAGGTCTGAAGGACAGGGGAATCTTAACATTCAGTACTTC
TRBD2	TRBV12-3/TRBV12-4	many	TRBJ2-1	CASAGTSGIYLYNEQFF	TGTGCCAGCGCCGGGACTAGCGGGATTTACCTATACAATGAGCAGTTCTTC
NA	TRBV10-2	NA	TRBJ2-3	CASSFSARSSTDTQYF	TGCGCCAGCAGTTTCTCCGCTAGATCTAGCACAGATACGCAGTATTTT
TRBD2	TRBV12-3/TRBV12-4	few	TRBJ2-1	CASSTRGSGSLSEQFF	TGTGCCAGCAGCACCCGGGGGAGCGGGAGTCTTAGTGAGCAGTTCTTC
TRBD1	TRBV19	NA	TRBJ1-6	CASSTGTDIGSPLHF	TGTGCCAGTAGTACCGGGACAGATATAGGTTCACCCCTCCACTTT
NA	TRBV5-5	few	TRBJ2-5	CASSSPDWTQYF	TGTGCCAGCAGCTCCCCCGATTGGACCCAGTACTTC
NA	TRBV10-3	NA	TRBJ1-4	CAISGRGVGEKLFF	TGTGCCATCAGTGGCCGGGGAGTGGGTGAAAAACTGTTTTTT
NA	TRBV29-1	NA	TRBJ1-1	CSVPGPMMPEAFF	TGCAGCGTACCGGGACCGATGATGCCTGAAGCTTTCTTT